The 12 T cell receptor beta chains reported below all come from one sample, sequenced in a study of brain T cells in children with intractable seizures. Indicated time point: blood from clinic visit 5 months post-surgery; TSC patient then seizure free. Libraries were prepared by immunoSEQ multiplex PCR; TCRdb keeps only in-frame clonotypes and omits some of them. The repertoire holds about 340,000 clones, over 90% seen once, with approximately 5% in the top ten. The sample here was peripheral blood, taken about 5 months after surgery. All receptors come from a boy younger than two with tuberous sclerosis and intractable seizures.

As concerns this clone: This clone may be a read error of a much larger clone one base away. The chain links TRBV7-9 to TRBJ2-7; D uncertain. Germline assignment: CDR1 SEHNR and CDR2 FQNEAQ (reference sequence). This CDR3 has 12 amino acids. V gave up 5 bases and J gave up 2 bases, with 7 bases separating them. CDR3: CASSPQAYEQYF. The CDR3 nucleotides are TGTGCCAGCAGCCCCCAGGCCTACGAGCAGTACTTC.

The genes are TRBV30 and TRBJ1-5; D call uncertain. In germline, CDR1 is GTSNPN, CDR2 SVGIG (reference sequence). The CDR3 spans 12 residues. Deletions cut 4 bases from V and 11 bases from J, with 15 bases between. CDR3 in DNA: TGTGCCTGGAACACGGACGGTTCGACCCAGCATTTT. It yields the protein CAWNTDGSTQHF.

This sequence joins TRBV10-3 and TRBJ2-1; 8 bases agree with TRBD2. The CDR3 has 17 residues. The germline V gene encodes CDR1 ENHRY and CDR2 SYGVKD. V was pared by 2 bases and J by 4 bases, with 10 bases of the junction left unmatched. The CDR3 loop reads CAISERILAGRYNEQFF. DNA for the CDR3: TGTGCCATCAGTGAGCGGATTTTAGCGGGGAGATACAATGAGCAGTTCTTC.

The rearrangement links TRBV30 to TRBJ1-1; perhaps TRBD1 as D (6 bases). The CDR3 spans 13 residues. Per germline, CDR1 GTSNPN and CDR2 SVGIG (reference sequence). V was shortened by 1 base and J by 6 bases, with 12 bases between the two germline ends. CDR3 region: CAWSEGSGAEAFF. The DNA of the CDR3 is TGTGCCTGGAGTGAGGGTTCAGGGGCTGAAGCTTTCTTT.

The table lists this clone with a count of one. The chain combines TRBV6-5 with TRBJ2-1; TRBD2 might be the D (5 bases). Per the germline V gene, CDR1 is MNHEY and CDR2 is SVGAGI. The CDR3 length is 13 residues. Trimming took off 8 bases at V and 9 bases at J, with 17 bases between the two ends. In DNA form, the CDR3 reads TGTGCCAGCGGCCTAGCCTCTCGGGGTGAGCAGTTCTTC. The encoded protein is CASGLASRGEQFF.

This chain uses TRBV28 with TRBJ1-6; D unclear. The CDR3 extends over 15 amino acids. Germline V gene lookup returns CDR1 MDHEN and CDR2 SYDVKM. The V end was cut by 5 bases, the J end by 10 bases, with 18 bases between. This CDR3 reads CASSPPWRARSPLHF. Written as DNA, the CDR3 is TGTGCCAGCAGTCCACCGTGGAGGGCGAGATCACCCCTCCACTTT.

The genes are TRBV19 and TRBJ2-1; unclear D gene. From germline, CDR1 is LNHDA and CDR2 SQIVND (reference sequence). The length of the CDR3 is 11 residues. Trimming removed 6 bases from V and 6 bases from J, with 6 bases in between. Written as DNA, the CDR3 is TGTGCCAGTAGAAACAGCAATGAGCAGTTCTTC. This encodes CASRNSNEQFF.

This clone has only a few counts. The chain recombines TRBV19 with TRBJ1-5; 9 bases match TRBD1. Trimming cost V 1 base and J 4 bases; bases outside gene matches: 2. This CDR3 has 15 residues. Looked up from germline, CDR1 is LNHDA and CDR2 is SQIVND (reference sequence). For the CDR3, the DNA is TGTGCCAGTAGTATAGTAGACAGGGGGAATCAGCCCCAGCATTTT. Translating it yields CASSIVDRGNQPQHF.

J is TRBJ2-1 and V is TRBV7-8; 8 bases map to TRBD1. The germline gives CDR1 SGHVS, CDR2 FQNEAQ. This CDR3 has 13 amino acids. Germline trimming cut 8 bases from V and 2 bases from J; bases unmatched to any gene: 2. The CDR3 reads CASRQGPYNEQFF. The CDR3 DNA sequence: TGTGCCAGCCGACAGGGGCCCTACAATGAGCAGTTCTTC.

The CDR3 DNA follows: TGCAGTGCTAGTCGGCCGACGGGACAGGGGAAGGGCTACACCTTC. It encodes CSASRPTGQGKGYTF. This chain links TRBV20-1 with TRBJ1-2, with TRBD1 matching over 10 bases. Germline CDR1 DFQATT, CDR2 SNEGSKA (reference sequence). Trimming at V came to 3 bases and at J to 8 bases, leaving 12 bases not matched to a gene. The CDR3 runs to 15 residues.

CDR3 in amino acids: CASSKLSGLQNTGELFF. The CDR3 DNA reads as TGTGCCAGCTCAAAACTTTCGGGCCTTCAGAACACCGGGGAGCTGTTTTTT. V is TRBV18 and J is TRBJ2-2; D uncertain. CDR1 is KGHSH, CDR2 LQKENI, per germline. V was cut by 5 bases and J by 1 base, with 17 bases left in between. The CDR3 has 17 amino acids. Supplemented by reference TRBV18 and TRBJ2-2, the full variable domain reads NAGVMQNPRHLVRRRGQEARLRCSPMKGHSHVYWYRQLPEEGLKFMVYLQKENIIDESGMPKERFSAEFPKEGPSILRIQQVVRGDSAAYFCASSKLSGLQNTGELFFGEGSRLTVL.

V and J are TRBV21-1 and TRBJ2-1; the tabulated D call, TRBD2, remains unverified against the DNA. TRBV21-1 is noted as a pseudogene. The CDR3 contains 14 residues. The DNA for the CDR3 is TGTGCCAGCGGACCTGGGGGAGGTCGCAATGAGCAGTTCTTC. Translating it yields CASGPGGGRNEQFF.